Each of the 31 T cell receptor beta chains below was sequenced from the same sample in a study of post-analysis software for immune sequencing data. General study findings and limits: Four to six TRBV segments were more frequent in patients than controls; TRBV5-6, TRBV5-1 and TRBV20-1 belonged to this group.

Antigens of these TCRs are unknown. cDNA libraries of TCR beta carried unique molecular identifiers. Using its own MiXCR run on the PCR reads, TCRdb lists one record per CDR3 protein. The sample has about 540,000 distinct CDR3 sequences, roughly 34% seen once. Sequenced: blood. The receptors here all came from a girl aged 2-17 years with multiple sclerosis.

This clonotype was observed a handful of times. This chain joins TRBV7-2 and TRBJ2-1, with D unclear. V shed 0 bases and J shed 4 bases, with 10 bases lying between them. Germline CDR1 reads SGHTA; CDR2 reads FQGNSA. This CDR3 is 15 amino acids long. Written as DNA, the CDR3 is TGTGCCAGCAGCTTAGCTCGGAGATCATACAATGAGCAGTTCTTC. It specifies CASSLARRSYNEQFF.

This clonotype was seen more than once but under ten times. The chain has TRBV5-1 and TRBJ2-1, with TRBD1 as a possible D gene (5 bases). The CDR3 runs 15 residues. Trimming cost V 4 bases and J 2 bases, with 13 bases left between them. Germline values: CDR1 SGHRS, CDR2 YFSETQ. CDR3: CASSGALPPYNEQFF. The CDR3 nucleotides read TGCGCCAGCAGCGGGGCTTTACCCCCCTACAATGAGCAGTTCTTC.

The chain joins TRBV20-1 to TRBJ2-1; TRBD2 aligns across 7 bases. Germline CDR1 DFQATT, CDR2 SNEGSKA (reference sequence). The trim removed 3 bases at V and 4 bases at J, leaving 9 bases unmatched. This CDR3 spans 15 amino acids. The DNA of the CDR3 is TGCAGTGCTAGCCTCGCTAGCGGATCTTACAATGAGCAGTTCTTC. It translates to CSASLASGSYNEQFF.

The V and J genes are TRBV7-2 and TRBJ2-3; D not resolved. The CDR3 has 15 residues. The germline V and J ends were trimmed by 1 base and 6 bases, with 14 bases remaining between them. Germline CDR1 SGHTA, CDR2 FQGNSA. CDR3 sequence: CASSLGGLVGDTQYF. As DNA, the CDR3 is TGTGCCAGCAGCTTAGGAGGCCTAGTTGGGGATACGCAGTATTTT. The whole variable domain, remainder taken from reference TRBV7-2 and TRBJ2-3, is GAGVSQSPSNKVTEKGKDVELRCDPISGHTALYWYRQSLGQGLEFLIYFQGNSAPDKSGLPSDRFSAERTGGSVSTLTIQRTQQEDSAVYLCASSLGGLVGDTQYFGPGTRLTVL.

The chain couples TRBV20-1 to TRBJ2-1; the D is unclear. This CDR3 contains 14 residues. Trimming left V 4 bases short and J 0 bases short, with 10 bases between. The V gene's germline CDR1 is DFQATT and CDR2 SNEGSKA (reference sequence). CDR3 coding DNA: TGCAGTGCTAATCGACCACTCTCCTACAATGAGCAGTTCTTC. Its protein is CSANRPLSYNEQFF.

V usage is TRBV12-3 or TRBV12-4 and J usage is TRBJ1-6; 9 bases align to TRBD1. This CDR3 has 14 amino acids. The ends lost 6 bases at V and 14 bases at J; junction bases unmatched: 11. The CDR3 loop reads CASRPGQGPDTLHF. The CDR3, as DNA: TGTGCCAGCAGGCCCGGACAGGGGCCGGACACCCTCCACTTT.

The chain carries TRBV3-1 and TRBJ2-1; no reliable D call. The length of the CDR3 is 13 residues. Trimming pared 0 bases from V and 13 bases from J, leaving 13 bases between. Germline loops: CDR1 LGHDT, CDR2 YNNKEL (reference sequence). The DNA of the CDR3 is TGTGCCAGCAGCCAAGACGCGGAAGAGACCCAGTTCTTC. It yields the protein CASSQDAEETQFF.

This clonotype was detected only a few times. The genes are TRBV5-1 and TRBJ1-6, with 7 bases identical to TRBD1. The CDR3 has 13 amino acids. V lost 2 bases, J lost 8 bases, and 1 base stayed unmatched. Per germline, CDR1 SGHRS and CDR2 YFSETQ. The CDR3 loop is CASSFDRDSPLHF. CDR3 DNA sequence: TGCGCCAGCAGCTTCGACAGGGATTCACCCCTCCACTTT.

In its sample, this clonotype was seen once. The CDR3: CASSHRTGSSYNEQFF. In nucleotides, the CDR3 is TGTGCCAGCAGCCACCGGACAGGGAGCTCCTACAATGAGCAGTTCTTC. The rearrangement uses TRBV11-2 and TRBJ2-1; TRBD1 aligns across 8 bases. J was trimmed by 0 bases and V by 5 bases; bases with no gene match: 6. Germline V gene data show CDR1 as SGHAT and CDR2 as FQNNGV. This CDR3 has 16 residues.

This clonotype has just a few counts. The CDR3 spells CASSSSGGFSYEQYF. DNA for the CDR3: TGTGCCAGCAGTTCTAGCGGGGGGTTCTCCTACGAGCAGTACTTC. The genes are TRBV3-1 and TRBJ2-7; 11 nucleotides match TRBD2. This CDR3 is 15 amino acids long. V gave up 6 bases and J gave up 0 bases; unmatched junction bases: 4. From germline, CDR1 is LGHDT and CDR2 YNNKEL (reference sequence).

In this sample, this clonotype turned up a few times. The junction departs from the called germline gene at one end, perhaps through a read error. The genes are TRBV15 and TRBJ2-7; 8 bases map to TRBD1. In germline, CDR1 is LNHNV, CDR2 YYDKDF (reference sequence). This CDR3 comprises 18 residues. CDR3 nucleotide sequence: TGTGCCACCGGCAGAGACCGCCGGGACAGGTATATCCTCTACGAGCAGTACTTC. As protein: CATGRDRRDRYILYEQYF. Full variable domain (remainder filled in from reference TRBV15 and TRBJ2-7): DAMVIQNPRYQVTQFGKPVTLSCSQTLNHNVMYWYQQKSSQAPKLLFHYYDKDFNNEADTPDNFQSRRPNTSFCFLDIRSPGLGDTAMYLCATGRDRRDRYILYEQYFGPGTRLTVT.

CDR3 DNA sequence: TGTGCCAGCAGTGTCGGGACAGCGAACACTGAAGCTTTCTTT. Protein sequence: CASSVGTANTEAFF. The rearrangement uses TRBV6-1 and TRBJ1-1; 7 nucleotides line up with TRBD1. J lost 1 base, V lost 4 bases, and 3 bases had no gene match. Germline-derived CDR1 and CDR2 are MNHNS and SASEGT. There are 14 residues in the CDR3.

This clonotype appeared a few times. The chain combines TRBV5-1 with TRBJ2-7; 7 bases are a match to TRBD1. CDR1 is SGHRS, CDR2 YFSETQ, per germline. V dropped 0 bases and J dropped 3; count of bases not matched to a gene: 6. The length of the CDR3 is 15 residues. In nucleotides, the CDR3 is TGCGCCAGCAGCTTGGACCAGGGGGTTCACTACGAGCAGTACTTC. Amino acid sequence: CASSLDQGVHYEQYF.

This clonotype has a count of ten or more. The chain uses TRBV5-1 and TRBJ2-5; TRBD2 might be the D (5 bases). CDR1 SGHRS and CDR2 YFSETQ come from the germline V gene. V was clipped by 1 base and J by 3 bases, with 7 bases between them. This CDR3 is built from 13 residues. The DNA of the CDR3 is TGCGCCAGCAGCTTGTTCGGGGAAGAGACCCAGTACTTC. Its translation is CASSLFGEETQYF.

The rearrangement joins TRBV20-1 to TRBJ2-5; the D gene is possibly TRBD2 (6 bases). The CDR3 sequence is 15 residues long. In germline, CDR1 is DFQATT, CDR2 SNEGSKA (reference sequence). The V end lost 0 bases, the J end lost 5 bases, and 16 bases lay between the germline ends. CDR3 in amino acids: CSARDLRPAGETQYF. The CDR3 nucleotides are TGCAGTGCTAGAGATCTCAGACCGGCGGGGGAGACCCAGTACTTC.

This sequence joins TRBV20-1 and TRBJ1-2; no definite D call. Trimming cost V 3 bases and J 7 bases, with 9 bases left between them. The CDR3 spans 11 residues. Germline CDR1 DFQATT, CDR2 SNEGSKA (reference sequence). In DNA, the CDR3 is TGCAGTGCTAGGTCCGGGTTTGGCTACACCTTC. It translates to CSARSGFGYTF.

Here the CDR3 reads CSAGRRYQETQYF. DNA of the CDR3: TGCAGTGCAGGCAGGAGGTACCAAGAGACCCAGTACTTC. V is TRBV20-1 and J is TRBJ2-5; weak D call: TRBD2 (5 bases). The germline V gene has CDR1 DFQATT and CDR2 SNEGSKA (reference sequence). This CDR3 contains 13 residues. Deletions cut 6 bases from V and 0 bases from J, with 11 bases between.

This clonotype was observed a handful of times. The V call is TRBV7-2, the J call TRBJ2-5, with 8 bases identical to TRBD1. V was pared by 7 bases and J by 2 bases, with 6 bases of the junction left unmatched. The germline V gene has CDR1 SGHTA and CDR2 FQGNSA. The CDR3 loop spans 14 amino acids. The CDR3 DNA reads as TGTGCCAGCACCCGACAGGGGCCGCAAGAGACCCAGTACTTC. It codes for CASTRQGPQETQYF.

The CDR3 sequence: CASRPGTRQGANYGYTF. CDR3 in DNA: TGTGCCAGCAGACCCGGGACCCGACAGGGGGCTAACTATGGCTACACCTTC. The chain joins TRBV6-6 to TRBJ1-2, with 9 bases aligning to TRBD1. With V trimmed by 6 bases and J by 0 bases, 11 bases remained unmatched. Germline CDR1 MNHNY, CDR2 SVGAGI (reference sequence). The CDR3 sequence is 17 residues long.

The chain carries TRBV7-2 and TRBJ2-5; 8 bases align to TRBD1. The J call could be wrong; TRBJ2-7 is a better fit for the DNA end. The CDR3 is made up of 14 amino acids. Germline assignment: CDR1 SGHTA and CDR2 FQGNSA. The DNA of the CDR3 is TGTGCCAGCAGCCCTTGGACAGGGTTCGACGAGCAGTACTTC. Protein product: CASSPWTGFDEQYF.

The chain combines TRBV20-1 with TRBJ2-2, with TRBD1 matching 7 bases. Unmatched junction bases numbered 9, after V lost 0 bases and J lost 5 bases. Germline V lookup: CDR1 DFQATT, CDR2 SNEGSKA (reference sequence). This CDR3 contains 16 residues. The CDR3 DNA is TGCAGTGCTAGAGATCTGGACAGGTTTGAGACCGGGGAGCTGTTTTTT. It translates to CSARDLDRFETGELFF.

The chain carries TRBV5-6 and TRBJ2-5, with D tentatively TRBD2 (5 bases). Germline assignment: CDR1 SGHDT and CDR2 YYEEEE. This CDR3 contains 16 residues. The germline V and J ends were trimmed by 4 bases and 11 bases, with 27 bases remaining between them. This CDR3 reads CASSPPYEGSYNEQYF. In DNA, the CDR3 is TGTGCCAGCAGCCCCCCGTATGAGGGTTCGTACAATGAGCAGTACTTC.

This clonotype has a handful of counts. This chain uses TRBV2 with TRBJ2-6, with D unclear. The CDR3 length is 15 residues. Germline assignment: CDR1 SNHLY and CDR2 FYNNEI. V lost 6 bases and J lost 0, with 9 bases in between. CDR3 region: CASRQSDSGANVLTF. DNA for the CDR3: TGTGCCAGCAGACAGTCGGACTCTGGGGCCAACGTCCTGACTTTC.

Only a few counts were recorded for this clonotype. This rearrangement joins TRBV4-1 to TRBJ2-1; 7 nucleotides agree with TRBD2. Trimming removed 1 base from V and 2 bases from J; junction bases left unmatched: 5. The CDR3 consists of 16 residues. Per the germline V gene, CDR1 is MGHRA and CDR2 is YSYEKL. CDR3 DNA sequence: TGCGCCAGCAGCCAAGTAATAAGCGGGGCCTACAATGAGCAGTTCTTC. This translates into CASSQVISGAYNEQFF.

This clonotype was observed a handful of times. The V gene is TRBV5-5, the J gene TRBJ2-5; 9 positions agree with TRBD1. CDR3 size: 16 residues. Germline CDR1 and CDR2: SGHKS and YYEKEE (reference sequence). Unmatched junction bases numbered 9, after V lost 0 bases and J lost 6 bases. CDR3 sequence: CASSLDGTGSWKTQYF. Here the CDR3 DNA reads TGTGCCAGCAGCTTGGACGGGACAGGGTCGTGGAAGACCCAGTACTTC.

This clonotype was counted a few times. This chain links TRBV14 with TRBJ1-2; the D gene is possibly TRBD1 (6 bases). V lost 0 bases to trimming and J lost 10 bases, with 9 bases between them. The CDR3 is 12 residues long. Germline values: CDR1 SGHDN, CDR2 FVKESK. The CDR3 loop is CASSQEYRDYTF. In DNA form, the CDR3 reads TGTGCCAGCAGCCAAGAGTACAGGGACTACACCTTC.

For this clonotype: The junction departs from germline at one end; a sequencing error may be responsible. This CDR3 is CAGSPRTQTQYF. The CDR3 nucleotides are TGTGCCGGCAGCCCTAGGACCCAGACCCAGTACTTC. The chain is built from TRBV3-1 and TRBJ2-7; unclear D gene. The end of the DNA aligns better with TRBJ2-5, so the J call may be wrong. This CDR3 is built from 12 residues. Looked up from germline, CDR1 is LGHDT and CDR2 is YNNKEL (reference sequence).

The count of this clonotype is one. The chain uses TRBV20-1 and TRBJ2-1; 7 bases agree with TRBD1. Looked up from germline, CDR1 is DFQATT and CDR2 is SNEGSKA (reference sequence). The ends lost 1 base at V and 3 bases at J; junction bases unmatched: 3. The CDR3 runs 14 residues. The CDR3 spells CSARGRDSYNEQFF. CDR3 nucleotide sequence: TGCAGTGCTAGAGGAAGGGACAGCTACAATGAGCAGTTCTTC.

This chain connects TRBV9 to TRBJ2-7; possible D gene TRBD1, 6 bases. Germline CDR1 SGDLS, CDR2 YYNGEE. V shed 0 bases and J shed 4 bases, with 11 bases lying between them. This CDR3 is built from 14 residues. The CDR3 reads CASSVGRDMYEQYF. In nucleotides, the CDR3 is TGTGCCAGCAGCGTAGGCCGGGACATGTACGAGCAGTACTTC.

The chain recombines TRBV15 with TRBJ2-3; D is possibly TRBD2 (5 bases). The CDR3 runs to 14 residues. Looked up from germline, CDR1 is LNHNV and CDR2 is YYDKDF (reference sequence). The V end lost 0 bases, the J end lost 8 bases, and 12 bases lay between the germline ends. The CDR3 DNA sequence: TGTGCCACCAGCAGAGAAACTCGGGGAATTACGCAGTATTTT. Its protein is CATSRETRGITQYF.

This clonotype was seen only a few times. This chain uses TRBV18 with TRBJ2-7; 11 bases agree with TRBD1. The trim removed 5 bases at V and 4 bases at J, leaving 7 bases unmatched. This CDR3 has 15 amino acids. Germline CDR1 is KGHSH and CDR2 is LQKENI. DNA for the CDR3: TGTGCCAGCTCAATCGGACAGGGGGCGTCGTACGAGCAGTACTTC. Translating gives CASSIGQGASYEQYF.